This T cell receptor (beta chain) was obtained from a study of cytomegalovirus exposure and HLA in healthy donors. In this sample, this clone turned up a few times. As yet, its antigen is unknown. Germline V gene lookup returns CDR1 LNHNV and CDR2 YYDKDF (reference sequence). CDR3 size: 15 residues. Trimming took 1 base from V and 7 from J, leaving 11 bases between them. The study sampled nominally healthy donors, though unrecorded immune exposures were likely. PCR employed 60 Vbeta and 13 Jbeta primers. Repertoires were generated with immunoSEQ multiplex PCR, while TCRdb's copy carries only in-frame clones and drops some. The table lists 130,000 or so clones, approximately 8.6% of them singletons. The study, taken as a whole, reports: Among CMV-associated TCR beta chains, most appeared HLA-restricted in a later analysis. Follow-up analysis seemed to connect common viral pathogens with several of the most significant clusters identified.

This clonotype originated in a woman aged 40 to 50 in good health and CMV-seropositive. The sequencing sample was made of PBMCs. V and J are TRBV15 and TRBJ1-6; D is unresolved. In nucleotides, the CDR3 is TGTGCCACCAGCAGAGGGTCGACGGGAAATTCACCCCTCCACTTT. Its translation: CATSRGSTGNSPLHF.